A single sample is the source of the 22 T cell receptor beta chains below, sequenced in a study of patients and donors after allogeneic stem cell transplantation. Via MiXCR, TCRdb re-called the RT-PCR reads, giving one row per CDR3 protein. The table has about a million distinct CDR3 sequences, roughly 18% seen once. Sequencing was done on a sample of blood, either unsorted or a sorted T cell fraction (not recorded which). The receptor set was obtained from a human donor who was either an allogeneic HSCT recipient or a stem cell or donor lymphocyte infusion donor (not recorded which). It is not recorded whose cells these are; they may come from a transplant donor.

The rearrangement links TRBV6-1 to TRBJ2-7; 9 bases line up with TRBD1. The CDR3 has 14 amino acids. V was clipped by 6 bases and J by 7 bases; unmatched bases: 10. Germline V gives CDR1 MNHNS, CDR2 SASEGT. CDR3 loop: CASSRGQGPLEQYF. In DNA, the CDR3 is TGTGCCAGCAGCCGCGGACAGGGGCCCCTGGAGCAGTACTTC.

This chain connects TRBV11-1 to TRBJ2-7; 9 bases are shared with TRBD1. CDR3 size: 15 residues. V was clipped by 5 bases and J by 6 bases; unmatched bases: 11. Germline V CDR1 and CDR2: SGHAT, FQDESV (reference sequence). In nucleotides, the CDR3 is TGTGCCAGCAGCCAAGGGACAGGGAGTGGGAGCGAGCAGTACTTC. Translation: CASSQGTGSGSEQYF.

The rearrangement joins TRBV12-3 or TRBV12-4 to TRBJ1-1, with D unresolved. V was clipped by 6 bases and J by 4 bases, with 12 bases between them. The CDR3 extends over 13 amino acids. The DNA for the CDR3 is TGTGCCAGCAGGGGGAGAAGGGTCACTGAAGCTTTCTTT. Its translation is CASRGRRVTEAFF.

The CDR3 sequence: CASSLSDRTAGYTF. The CDR3 DNA reads as TGTGCCAGCAGTTTGAGTGACAGGACGGCGGGCTACACCTTC. The V gene is TRBV12-3 or TRBV12-4, the J gene TRBJ1-2; a weak D match, TRBD1 (6 bases). V gave up 3 bases and J gave up 8 bases, with 16 bases separating them. The CDR3 spans 14 residues.

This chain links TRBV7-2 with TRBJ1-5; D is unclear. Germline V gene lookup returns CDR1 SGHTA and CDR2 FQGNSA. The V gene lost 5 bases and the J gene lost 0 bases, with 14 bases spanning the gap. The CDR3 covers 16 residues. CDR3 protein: CASSPRKGFSNQPQHF. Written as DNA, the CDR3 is TGTGCCAGCAGCCCCCGAAAAGGTTTTAGCAATCAGCCCCAGCATTTT.

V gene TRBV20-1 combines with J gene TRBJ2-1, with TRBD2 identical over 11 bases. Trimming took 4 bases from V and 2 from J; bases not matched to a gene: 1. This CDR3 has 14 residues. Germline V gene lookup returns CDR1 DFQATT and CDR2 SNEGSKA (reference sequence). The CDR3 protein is CSAKTSGTYNEQFF. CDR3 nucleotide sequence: TGCAGTGCTAAGACTAGCGGGACCTACAATGAGCAGTTCTTC.

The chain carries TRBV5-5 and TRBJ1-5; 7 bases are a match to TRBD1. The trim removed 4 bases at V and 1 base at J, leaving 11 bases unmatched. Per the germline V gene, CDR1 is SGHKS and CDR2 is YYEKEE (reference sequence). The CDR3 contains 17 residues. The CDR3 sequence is CASSQPPRGRSNQPQHF. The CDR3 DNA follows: TGTGCCAGCAGCCAACCTCCCAGGGGGAGAAGCAATCAGCCCCAGCATTTT.

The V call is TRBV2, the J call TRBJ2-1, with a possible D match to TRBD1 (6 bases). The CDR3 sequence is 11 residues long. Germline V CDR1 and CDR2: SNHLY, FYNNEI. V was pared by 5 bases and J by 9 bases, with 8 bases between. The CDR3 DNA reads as TGTGCCAGCAGTAACAGGGTTGAGCAGTTCTTC. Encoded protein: CASSNRVEQFF.

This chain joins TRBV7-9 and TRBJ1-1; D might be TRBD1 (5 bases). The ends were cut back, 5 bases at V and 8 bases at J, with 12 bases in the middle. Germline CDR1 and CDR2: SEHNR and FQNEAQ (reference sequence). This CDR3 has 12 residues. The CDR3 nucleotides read TGTGCCAGCAGCCCATTAGGGGTCGAAGCTTTCTTT. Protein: CASSPLGVEAFF.

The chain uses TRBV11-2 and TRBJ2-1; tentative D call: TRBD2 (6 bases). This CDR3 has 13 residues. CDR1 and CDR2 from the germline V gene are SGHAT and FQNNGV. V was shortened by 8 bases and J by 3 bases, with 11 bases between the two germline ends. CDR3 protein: CASSGEYYNEQFF. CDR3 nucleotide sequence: TGTGCCAGCTCGGGGGAGTACTACAATGAGCAGTTCTTC. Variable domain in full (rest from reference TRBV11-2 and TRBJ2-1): EAGVAQSPRYKIIEKRQSVAFWCNPISGHATLYWYQQILGQGPKLLIQFQNNGVVDDSQLPKDRFSAERLKGVDSTLKIQPAKLEDSAVYLCASSGEYYNEQFFGPGTRLTVL.

Here the CDR3 reads CASSPSGGTETQYF. CDR3 DNA sequence: TGTGCCAGCAGCCCTAGCGGGGGGACGGAGACCCAGTACTTC. The chain is built from TRBV9 and TRBJ2-5, with TRBD2 matching 11 bases. The CDR3 contains 14 residues. Trimming took 4 bases from V and 5 from J; bases not matched to a gene: 4. Germline V gene sequence: CDR1 SGDLS, CDR2 YYNGEE.

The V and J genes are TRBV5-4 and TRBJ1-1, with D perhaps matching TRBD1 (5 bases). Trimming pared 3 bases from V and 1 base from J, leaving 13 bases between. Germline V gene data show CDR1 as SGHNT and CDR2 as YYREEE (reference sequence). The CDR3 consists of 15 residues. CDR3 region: CASSSPGTKNTEAFF. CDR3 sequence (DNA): TGTGCCAGCAGCTCGCCCGGGACCAAGAACACTGAAGCTTTCTTT.

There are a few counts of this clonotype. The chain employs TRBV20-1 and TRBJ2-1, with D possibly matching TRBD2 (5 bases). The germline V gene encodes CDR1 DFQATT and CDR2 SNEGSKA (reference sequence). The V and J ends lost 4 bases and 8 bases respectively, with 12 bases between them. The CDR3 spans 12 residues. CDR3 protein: CSATLGRDEQFF. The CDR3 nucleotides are TGCAGTGCTACCCTAGGGCGGGATGAGCAGTTCTTC.

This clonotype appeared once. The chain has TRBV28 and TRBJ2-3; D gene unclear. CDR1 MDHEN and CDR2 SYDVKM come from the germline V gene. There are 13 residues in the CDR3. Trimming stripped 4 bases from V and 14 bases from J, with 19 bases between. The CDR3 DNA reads TGTGCCAGCAGTTCTGGGCTCCTACACTGGGGGTATTTT. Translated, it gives CASSSGLLHWGYF.

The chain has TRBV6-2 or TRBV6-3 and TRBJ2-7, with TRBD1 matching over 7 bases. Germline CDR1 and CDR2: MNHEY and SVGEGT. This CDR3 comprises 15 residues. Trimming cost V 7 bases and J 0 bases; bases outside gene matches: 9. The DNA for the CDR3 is TGTGCCAGCATTAAGCCAGGGGGTAGCTCCTACGAGCAGTACTTC. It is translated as CASIKPGGSSYEQYF.

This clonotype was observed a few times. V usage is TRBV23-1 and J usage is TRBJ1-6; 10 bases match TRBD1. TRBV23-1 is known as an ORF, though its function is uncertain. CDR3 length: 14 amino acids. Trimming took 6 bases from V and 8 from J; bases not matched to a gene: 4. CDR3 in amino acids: CASSTGTGDSPLHF. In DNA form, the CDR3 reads TGCGCCAGCAGCACCGGGACAGGGGATTCACCCCTCCACTTT.

The CDR3 sequence is CAISDPPREYNEQFF. The CDR3 DNA is TGTGCCATCAGTGATCCCCCCAGGGAGTACAATGAGCAGTTCTTC. The V gene is TRBV10-3, the J gene TRBJ2-1; D may correspond to TRBD1 or TRBD2 (5 bases each). The CDR3 spans 15 residues. V was trimmed by 3 bases and J by 4 bases, leaving 13 bases between them. Germline values: CDR1 ENHRY, CDR2 SYGVKD.

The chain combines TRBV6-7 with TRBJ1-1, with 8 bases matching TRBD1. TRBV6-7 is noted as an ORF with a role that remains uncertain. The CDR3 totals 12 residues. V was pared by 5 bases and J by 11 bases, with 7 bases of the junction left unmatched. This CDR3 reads CASSQGQGLAFF. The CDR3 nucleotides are TGTGCCAGCAGTCAAGGACAGGGTTTGGCTTTCTTT.

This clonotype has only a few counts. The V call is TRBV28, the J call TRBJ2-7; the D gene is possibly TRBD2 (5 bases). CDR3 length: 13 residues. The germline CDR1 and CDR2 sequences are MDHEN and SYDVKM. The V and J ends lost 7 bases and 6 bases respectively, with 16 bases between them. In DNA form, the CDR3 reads TGTGCCAGCACCCTCGCGACCCGGGGCGAGCAGTACTTC. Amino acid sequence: CASTLATRGEQYF.

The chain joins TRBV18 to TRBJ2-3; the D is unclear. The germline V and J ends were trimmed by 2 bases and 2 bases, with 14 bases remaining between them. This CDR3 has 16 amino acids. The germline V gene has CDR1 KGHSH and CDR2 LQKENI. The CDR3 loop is CASSPLGKQTTDTQYF. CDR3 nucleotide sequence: TGTGCCAGCTCACCATTGGGGAAACAGACCACAGATACGCAGTATTTT.

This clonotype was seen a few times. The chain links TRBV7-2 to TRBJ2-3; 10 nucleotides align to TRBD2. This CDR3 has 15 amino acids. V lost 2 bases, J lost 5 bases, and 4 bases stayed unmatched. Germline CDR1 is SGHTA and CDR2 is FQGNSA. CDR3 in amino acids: CASSLMASGRDTQYF. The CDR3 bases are TGTGCCAGCAGCTTAATGGCTAGCGGGAGAGATACGCAGTATTTT.

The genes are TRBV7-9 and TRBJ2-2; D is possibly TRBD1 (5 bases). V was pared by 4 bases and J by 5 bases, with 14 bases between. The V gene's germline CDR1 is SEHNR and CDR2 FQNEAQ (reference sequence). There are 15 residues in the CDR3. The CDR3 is CASSSVLTATGELFF. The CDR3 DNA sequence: TGTGCCAGCAGCTCAGTCTTGACAGCAACCGGGGAGCTGTTTTTT.